This entry lists 11 T cell receptor beta chains sequenced from one sample in a study of CD8 T cells in Susac syndrome (dated by TCRdb to between 2018 and 2020). Preparation of the library involved the immunoSEQ multiplex PCR assay. RNA was extracted using the RNeasy kit, and roughly 0.5 to 1 ug of the RNA was reverse transcribed with random hexamers. The public reads were reanalyzed by TCRdb: fastp trimming at Q25, MiXCR alignment, in-frame beta chains only. Each record represents a unique CDR3 protein, reported with the most common genes and DNA among its rows. The sample table contains 110,000 to 150,000 distinct CDR3 sequences; only one count was recorded for about 94% of them. 0.25% to 0.3% of the sample comes from the top ten. Material for sequencing was CD8+ T cells from PBMCs. The origin of the receptors is a human donor in good health.

This rearrangement joins TRBV4-1 to TRBJ1-1; D is undetermined. The V and J ends lost 1 base and 1 base respectively, with 13 bases between them. There are 16 residues in the CDR3. Looked up from germline, CDR1 is MGHRA and CDR2 is YSYEKL. This CDR3 reads CASSQAVRERNTEAFF. CDR3 DNA sequence: TGCGCCAGCAGCCAAGCGGTCCGCGAACGGAACACTGAAGCTTTCTTT.

This chain connects TRBV24-1 to TRBJ2-3; D not resolved. The CDR3 consists of 11 residues. Germline lookup yields CDR1 KGHDR and CDR2 SFDVKD. Trimming left V 9 bases short and J 4 bases short, with 7 bases between. Here the CDR3 reads CATVQADTQYF. The CDR3 coding sequence is TGTGCCACCGTTCAGGCAGATACGCAGTATTTT.

The chain couples TRBV20-1 to TRBJ2-7; 7 positions match TRBD2. V was pared by 5 bases and J by 0 bases, with 7 bases of the junction left unmatched. Germline CDR1 reads DFQATT; CDR2 reads SNEGSKA (reference sequence). This CDR3 has 14 amino acids. The CDR3 reads CSAVLAASSYEQYF. The CDR3 bases are TGCAGTGCTGTTCTAGCGGCTAGCTCCTACGAGCAGTACTTC.

The V call is TRBV23-1, the J call TRBJ1-5, with 7 bases matching TRBD1. TRBV23-1 is filed as an ORF, its function uncertain. Trimming took 5 bases from V and 3 from J; bases not matched to a gene: 10. The CDR3 runs 16 residues. This chain's CDR3 is CASSILLTGNNQPQHF. The CDR3 nucleotides are TGCGCCAGCAGTATCCTACTGACAGGGAACAATCAGCCCCAGCATTTT.

This chain joins TRBV15 and TRBJ1-5, with no clear D. Trimming stripped 2 bases from V and 2 bases from J, with 13 bases between. CDR1 is LNHNV and CDR2 is YYDKDF in the germline V gene (reference sequence). This CDR3 has 16 amino acids. CDR3 amino acids: CATSRHPSGGNQPQHF. The CDR3 DNA is TGTGCCACCAGCAGACATCCCTCTGGGGGCAATCAGCCCCAGCATTTT.

The chain combines TRBV7-9 with TRBJ1-5; D is undetermined. Trimming took off 3 bases at V and 5 bases at J, with 5 bases between the two ends. Germline V gives CDR1 SEHNR, CDR2 FQNEAQ (reference sequence). This CDR3 has 12 amino acids. Here the CDR3 reads CASSFDDQPQHF. CDR3 bases: TGTGCCAGCAGCTTTGACGATCAGCCCCAGCATTTT.

This chain connects TRBV27 to TRBJ1-5; D gene uncertain. The CDR3 spans 14 residues. Germline V gives CDR1 MNHEY, CDR2 SMNVEV (reference sequence). Trimming shortened V by 3 bases and J by 6 bases, and 12 bases separated the two germline ends. The CDR3: CASSLSHGSQPQHF. As DNA, the CDR3 is TGTGCCAGCAGTTTGTCCCACGGTAGTCAGCCCCAGCATTTT.

The rearrangement links TRBV5-1 to TRBJ2-3, with 8 bases matching TRBD1. Germline lookup yields CDR1 SGHRS and CDR2 YFSETQ. The ends lost 4 bases at V and 2 bases at J; junction bases unmatched: 9. The CDR3 totals 16 residues. This CDR3 reads CASSRTGSNSTDTQYF. The CDR3 coding sequence is TGCGCCAGCAGCCGGACAGGGAGCAACTCCACAGATACGCAGTATTTT.

The chain joins TRBV9 to TRBJ2-7; the match to TRBD2 covers 9 bases. Germline values: CDR1 SGDLS, CDR2 YYNGEE. The CDR3 has 16 amino acids. Unmatched junction bases numbered 10, after V lost 3 bases and J lost 3 bases. The CDR3 DNA is TGTGCCAGCAGCGATCGAGGGGGGACTAGCCACTACGAGCAGTACTTC. Its translation: CASSDRGGTSHYEQYF.

V is TRBV28 and J is TRBJ2-5; TRBD1 is a possible D gene (5 bases). This CDR3 is built from 13 residues. Germline loops: CDR1 MDHEN, CDR2 SYDVKM. V lost 11 bases, J lost 0 bases, and 13 bases lay in between. The CDR3 sequence: CAGSGIYQETQYF. The DNA for the CDR3 is TGTGCCGGATCAGGGATCTACCAAGAGACCCAGTACTTC. The complete variable domain, with remaining parts taken from reference TRBV28 and TRBJ2-5, reads DVKVTQSSRYLVKRTGEKVFLECVQDMDHENMFWYRQDPGLGLRLIYFSYDVKMKEKGDIPEGYSVSREKKERFSLILESASTNQTSMYLCAGSGIYQETQYFGPGTRLLVL.

The CDR3 protein is CASSLSAVGEQFF. CDR3 in DNA: TGTGCCAGCAGTTTATCGGCGGTAGGAGAGCAGTTCTTC. This chain links TRBV27 with TRBJ2-1; D remains unclear. The CDR3 extends over 13 amino acids. V was clipped by 0 bases and J by 10 bases, with 10 bases between them. Germline values: CDR1 MNHEY, CDR2 SMNVEV (reference sequence).